The sequence of this T cell receptor (beta chain) was determined in a study of cytomegalovirus exposure and HLA in healthy donors. Primers for the PCR totalled 60 Vbeta and 13 Jbeta. TCRdb's copy holds only in-frame clones and misses some; the assay was immunoSEQ multiplex PCR. The sample carries roughly 89,000 clones, 65% recorded once. Germline V gene data show CDR1 as SEHNR and CDR2 as FQNEAQ (reference sequence). CDR3 length: 15 amino acids. Trimming cost V 2 bases and J 6 bases; bases outside gene matches: 7. Specimen: PBMCs. The clonotype was recovered from a woman aged 50 to 65 in good health and CMV-seropositive. This chain joins TRBV7-9 and TRBJ2-1, with 7 nucleotides matching TRBD2. CDR3 DNA: TGTGCCAGCAGCTTATCATCAACTAGCGTCAATGAGCAGTTCTTC. Encoded protein: CASSLSSTSVNEQFF.